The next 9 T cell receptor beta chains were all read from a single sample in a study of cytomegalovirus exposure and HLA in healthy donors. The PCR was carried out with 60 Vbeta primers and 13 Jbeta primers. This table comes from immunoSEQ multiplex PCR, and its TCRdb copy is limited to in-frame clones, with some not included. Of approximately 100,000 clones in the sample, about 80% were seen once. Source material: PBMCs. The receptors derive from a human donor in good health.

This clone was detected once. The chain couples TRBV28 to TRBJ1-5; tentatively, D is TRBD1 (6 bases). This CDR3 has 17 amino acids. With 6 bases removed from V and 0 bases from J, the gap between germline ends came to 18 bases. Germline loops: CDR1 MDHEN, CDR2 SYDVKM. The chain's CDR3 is CASSYGRGSLSNQPQHF. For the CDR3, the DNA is TGTGCCAGCAGCTATGGCAGGGGCTCTCTTAGCAATCAGCCCCAGCATTTT.

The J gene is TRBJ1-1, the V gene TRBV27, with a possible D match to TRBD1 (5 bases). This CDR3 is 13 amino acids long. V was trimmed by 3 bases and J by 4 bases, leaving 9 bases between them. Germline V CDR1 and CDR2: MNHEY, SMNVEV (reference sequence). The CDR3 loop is CASSFRGTTEAFF. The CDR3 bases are TGTGCCAGCAGTTTTAGGGGTACCACTGAAGCTTTCTTT.

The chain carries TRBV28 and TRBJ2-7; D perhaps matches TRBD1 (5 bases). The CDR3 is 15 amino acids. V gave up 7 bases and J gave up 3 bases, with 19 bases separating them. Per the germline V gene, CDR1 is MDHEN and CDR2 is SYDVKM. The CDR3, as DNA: TGTGCCAGCATCCCCGTTGACCGGACATACTACGAGCAGTACTTC. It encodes CASIPVDRTYYEQYF.

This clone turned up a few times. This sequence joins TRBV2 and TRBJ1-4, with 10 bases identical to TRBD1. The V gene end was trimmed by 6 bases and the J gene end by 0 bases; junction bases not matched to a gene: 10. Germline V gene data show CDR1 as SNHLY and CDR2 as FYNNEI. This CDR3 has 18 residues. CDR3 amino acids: CASRARDRGIATNEKLFF. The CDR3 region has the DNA TGTGCCAGCAGAGCCCGGGACAGGGGAATTGCAACTAATGAAAAACTGTTTTTT.

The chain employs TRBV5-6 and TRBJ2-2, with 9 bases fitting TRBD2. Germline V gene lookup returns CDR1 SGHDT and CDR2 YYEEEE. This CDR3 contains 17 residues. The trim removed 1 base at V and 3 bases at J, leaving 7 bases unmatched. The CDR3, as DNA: TGTGCCAGCAGCTTGCTTGGCTTAGCGGGAGACACCGGGGAGCTGTTTTTT. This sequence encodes CASSLLGLAGDTGELFF. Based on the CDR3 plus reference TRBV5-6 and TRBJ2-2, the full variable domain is DAGVTQSPTHLIKTRGQQVTLRCSPKSGHDTVSWYQQALGQGPQFIFQYYEEEERQRGNFPDRFSGHQFPNYSSELNVNALLLGDSALYLCASSLLGLAGDTGELFFGEGSRLTVL.

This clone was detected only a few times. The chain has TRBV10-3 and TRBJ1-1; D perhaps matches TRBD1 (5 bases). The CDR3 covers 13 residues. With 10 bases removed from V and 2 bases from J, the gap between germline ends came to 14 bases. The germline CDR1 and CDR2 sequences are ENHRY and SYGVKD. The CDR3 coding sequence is TGTGCCACTCGAGTGGACACAAACACTGAAGCTTTCTTT. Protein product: CATRVDTNTEAFF.

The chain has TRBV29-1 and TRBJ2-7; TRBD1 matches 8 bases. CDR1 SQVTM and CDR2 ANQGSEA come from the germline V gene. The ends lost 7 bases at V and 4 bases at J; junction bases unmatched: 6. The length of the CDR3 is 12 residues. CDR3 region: CSGQGPKYEQYF. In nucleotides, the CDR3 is TGCAGCGGACAGGGGCCAAAATACGAGCAGTACTTC.

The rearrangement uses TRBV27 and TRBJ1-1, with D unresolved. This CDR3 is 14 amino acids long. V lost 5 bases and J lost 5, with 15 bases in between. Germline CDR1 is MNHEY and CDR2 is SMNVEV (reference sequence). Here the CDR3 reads CASSSHRRGTEAFF. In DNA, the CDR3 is TGTGCCAGCAGTAGCCACAGACGGGGAACTGAAGCTTTCTTT.

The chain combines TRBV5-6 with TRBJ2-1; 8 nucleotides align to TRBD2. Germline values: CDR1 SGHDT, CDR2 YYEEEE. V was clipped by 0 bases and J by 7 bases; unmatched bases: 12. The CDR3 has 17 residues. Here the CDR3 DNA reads TGTGCCAGCAGCTTGGTGGCCCGTGGAGCGGGAGTAAATGAGCAGTTCTTC. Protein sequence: CASSLVARGAGVNEQFF.